This T cell receptor (beta chain) is from a study of PD-1 blockade in classical Hodgkin lymphoma. Study outcomes and limitations: There remain no defined causes for the repertoire differences, which possibly reflect disease activity or prior therapy.

CDR3 length equals 14 residues. The germline V gene encodes CDR1 MNHNS and CDR2 SASEGT. The V end lost 3 bases, the J end lost 3 bases, and 12 bases lay between the germline ends. Time point defined: newly diagnosed, previously untreated cHL patient sample. It was PBMCs in newly diagnosed, untreated classical Hodgkin lymphoma that served as comparison. Comment on this clone: Its antigen is not known.

TCRdb's copy holds only in-frame clones and misses some; the assay was immunoSEQ multiplex PCR. Of fewer than 20,000 clones listed, over 75% are singletons. The chain has TRBV6-1 and TRBJ2-7, with no clear D. The sample taken for sequencing was peripheral blood mononuclear cells (PBMCs). This sequence was found in a human donor with classical Hodgkin lymphoma. Written as DNA, the CDR3 is TGTGCCAGCAGTGAGGTGGGCGGCAGCTACGAGCAGTACTTC. Protein product: CASSEVGGSYEQYF.